Presented here are 21 T cell receptor beta chains from one specimen sequenced in a study of cytomegalovirus exposure and HLA in healthy donors. Only in-frame clones appear in the TCRdb table, and some are missing; sequencing was by immunoSEQ multiplex PCR. Of some 76,000 clones in the sample, roughly 94% are singletons; the top ten hold approximately 2.1%. Sequences were obtained from PBMCs. Every receptor here comes from a woman younger than 35 in good health and CMV-seronegative.

The V and J genes are TRBV9 and TRBJ1-1; tentatively, D is TRBD1 (5 bases). Germline CDR1 SGDLS, CDR2 YYNGEE. V dropped 3 bases and J dropped 11 bases, with 17 bases sitting between them. The CDR3 has 13 residues. CDR3 DNA: TGTGCCAGCAGCGAGGGACCTTCGGGGGATGCTTTCTTT. Its protein is CASSEGPSGDAFF.

The chain couples TRBV5-4 to TRBJ2-7, with 7 nucleotides matching TRBD1. V shed 4 bases, J shed 1 base, and the junction held 2 bases outside the gene matches. The CDR3 has 13 residues. Per germline, CDR1 SGHNT and CDR2 YYREEE (reference sequence). CDR3 sequence reads: CASSLQGSYEQYF. The CDR3 DNA reads as TGTGCCAGCAGCCTACAGGGGTCCTACGAGCAGTACTTC.

The V call is TRBV7-6, the J call TRBJ2-2; possibly TRBD1 for D (6 bases). The CDR3 runs to 16 residues. Germline V gives CDR1 SGHVS, CDR2 FNYEAQ. Trimming cost V 5 bases and J 0 bases, with 13 bases left between them. In nucleotides, the CDR3 is TGTGCCAGCAGCCCCCGGGCAGGGGCGAACACCGGGGAGCTGTTTTTT. Translation: CASSPRAGANTGELFF.

This clone showed up just once. The CDR3 sequence: CASSTLERGGETQYF. In DNA form, the CDR3 reads TGTGCCAGCAGTACGTTGGAGAGGGGGGGGGAGACCCAGTACTTC. V usage is TRBV2 and J usage is TRBJ2-5; weak D call: TRBD2 (7 bases). V was clipped by 5 bases and J by 5 bases, with 18 bases between them. CDR1 is SNHLY, CDR2 FYNNEI, per germline. The CDR3 covers 15 residues.

The chain has TRBV11-3 and TRBJ2-1, with TRBD2 identical over 14 bases. Losses at the gene ends were 6 bases for V and 6 bases for J; bases not matched to a gene: 7. CDR1 and CDR2 from the germline V gene are SGHNT and YENEEA. The CDR3 extends over 16 amino acids. CDR3 nucleotide sequence: TGTGCCAGCAGATCGGGACTAGCGGGAGTTGGCAATGAGCAGTTCTTC. Translated: CASRSGLAGVGNEQFF.

This sequence joins TRBV11-3 and TRBJ1-5, with 7 bases aligning to TRBD1. V dropped 6 bases and J dropped 3; count of bases not matched to a gene: 8. This CDR3 contains 15 residues. The V gene's germline CDR1 is SGHNT and CDR2 YENEEA. The CDR3 nucleotides read TGTGCCAGCAGAGTGCCGGGACAGTTCAATCAGCCCCAGCATTTT. Encoded protein: CASRVPGQFNQPQHF.

This clone was seen a single time. The V call is TRBV6-1, the J call TRBJ1-2; TRBD1 is a possible D gene (6 bases). V was clipped by 2 bases and J by 6 bases, with 13 bases between them. Germline CDR1 and CDR2: MNHNS and SASEGT. There are 14 residues in the CDR3. CDR3 sequence: CASSEPGTSDGYTF. CDR3 sequence (DNA): TGTGCCAGCAGTGAACCCGGGACAAGTGATGGCTACACCTTC.

The chain carries TRBV30 and TRBJ2-7, with 8 bases identical to TRBD2. The CDR3 spans 14 residues. J lost 3 bases, V lost 2 bases, and 6 bases had no gene match. Germline V gene data show CDR1 as GTSNPN and CDR2 as SVGIG (reference sequence). The CDR3 here is CAWSWGGGIYEQYF. CDR3 DNA sequence: TGTGCCTGGAGTTGGGGCGGGGGGATCTACGAGCAGTACTTC.

V is TRBV5-1 and J is TRBJ2-5; tentatively, D is TRBD2 (6 bases). V was shortened by 2 bases and J by 5 bases, with 19 bases between the two germline ends. The length of the CDR3 is 16 residues. Germline CDR1 SGHRS, CDR2 YFSETQ. CDR3 protein: CASSFGGANTGETQYF. CDR3 nucleotides: TGCGCCAGCAGCTTCGGGGGAGCGAATACCGGGGAGACCCAGTACTTC.

This chain joins TRBV19 and TRBJ1-4; the D is unclear. Per the germline V gene, CDR1 is LNHDA and CDR2 is SQIVND (reference sequence). Trimming left V 5 bases short and J 3 bases short, with 16 bases between. The CDR3 runs 16 residues. For the CDR3, the DNA is TGTGCCAGTAGTTCCACCGCGGGATGGGCTAATGAAAAACTGTTTTTT. Protein: CASSSTAGWANEKLFF.

The J gene is TRBJ2-2, the V gene TRBV4-2; D is unresolved. The CDR3 totals 18 residues. CDR1 is LGHNA, CDR2 YNFKEQ, per germline. V gave up 7 bases and J gave up 0 bases, with 21 bases separating them. CDR3 DNA: TGTGCCAGCACCCTCTCGCCCTATCCCGCATCGAACACCGGGGAGCTGTTTTTT. Translating it yields CASTLSPYPASNTGELFF.

The CDR3 region is CASSRVASGDYNEQFF. CDR3 in DNA: TGTGCCAGCAGTCGTGTGGCTAGCGGGGATTACAATGAGCAGTTCTTC. V is TRBV6-4 and J is TRBJ2-1; 9 bases align to TRBD2. V trimming: 5 bases; J trimming: 4 bases; junction bases outside the gene matches: 9. Germline loops: CDR1 MRHNA, CDR2 SNTAGT. This CDR3 is 16 amino acids long.

This rearrangement joins TRBV11-3 to TRBJ2-5; 7 nucleotides align to TRBD2. CDR3 length equals 16 residues. The trim removed 10 bases at V and 4 bases at J, leaving 18 bases unmatched. In germline, CDR1 is SGHNT, CDR2 YENEEA. The CDR3 protein is CATRGSGPLLGETQYF. CDR3 coding DNA: TGTGCCACCCGGGGTAGCGGGCCCCTCCTCGGAGAGACCCAGTACTTC.

V and J are TRBV5-1 and TRBJ2-7; D remains unclear. The CDR3 runs to 14 residues. V lost 4 bases, J lost 0 bases, and 11 bases lay in between. Germline V lookup: CDR1 SGHRS, CDR2 YFSETQ. The CDR3 nucleotides are TGCGCCAGCAGCCGCGACTTAAGCTCCTACGAGCAGTACTTC. It yields the protein CASSRDLSSYEQYF.

This clone has ten or more counts. V gene TRBV19 combines with J gene TRBJ2-2; 9 positions match TRBD1. This CDR3 has 15 residues. Germline CDR1 is LNHDA and CDR2 is SQIVND (reference sequence). V dropped 5 bases and J dropped 7; count of bases not matched to a gene: 8. Written as DNA, the CDR3 is TGTGCCAGTAGTGACCGGGACAGGGTTAGCGGGGAGCTGTTTTTT. It translates to CASSDRDRVSGELFF.

The chain employs TRBV7-2 and TRBJ2-1; TRBD1 matches at 10 bases. Germline CDR1 is SGHTA and CDR2 is FQGNSA. This CDR3 contains 17 residues. V dropped 5 bases and J dropped 3; count of bases not matched to a gene: 10. The CDR3 DNA sequence: TGTGCCAGCAGCCTAAAGATCCGGGACAGGGGCTACAATGAGCAGTTCTTC. It yields the protein CASSLKIRDRGYNEQFF.

Written as DNA, the CDR3 is TGTGCCAGTAGTCCGCGCAGGGGTACTGGCTACACCTTC. Its translation: CASSPRRGTGYTF. The V call is TRBV19, the J call TRBJ1-2; D is perhaps TRBD1 (6 bases). The CDR3 is made up of 13 amino acids. Germline V gene data show CDR1 as LNHDA and CDR2 as SQIVND (reference sequence). Trimming shortened V by 5 bases and J by 7 bases, and 14 bases separated the two germline ends.

This sequence joins TRBV20-1 and TRBJ1-3; D remains unclear. Per the germline V gene, CDR1 is DFQATT and CDR2 is SNEGSKA (reference sequence). V shed 3 bases and J shed 6 bases, with 6 bases lying between them. The CDR3 contains 11 residues. The CDR3 bases are TGCAGTGCTAGGTTATTAAACACCATATATTTT. Translation gives CSARLLNTIYF.

J is TRBJ1-4 and V is TRBV7-2; tentative D call: TRBD1 (5 bases). The V end lost 5 bases, the J end lost 4 bases, and 11 bases lay between the germline ends. CDR1 SGHTA and CDR2 FQGNSA come from the germline V gene. The CDR3 has 14 residues. The CDR3 loop reads CASSPRQINEKLFF. CDR3 coding DNA: TGTGCCAGCAGCCCTCGACAGATTAATGAAAAACTGTTTTTT.

The V and J genes are TRBV6-5 and TRBJ1-5; D is ambiguous. V was cut by 4 bases and J by 7 bases, with 11 bases left in between. Germline V gene lookup returns CDR1 MNHEY and CDR2 SVGAGI. CDR3 size: 13 residues. The CDR3 DNA follows: TGTGCCAGCAGTTGGGGAGGTGGGCAGCCCCAGCATTTT. This sequence encodes CASSWGGGQPQHF.

The chain has TRBV10-2 and TRBJ2-7, with 7 bases aligning to TRBD2. Germline-derived CDR1 and CDR2 are WSHSY and SAAADI. The CDR3 is 14 residues long. J lost 3 bases, V lost 8 bases, and 10 bases had no gene match. The CDR3 spells CASSLRAGYYEQYF. CDR3 nucleotide sequence: TGCGCCAGCTCTTTGAGAGCGGGGTACTACGAGCAGTACTTC.